This T cell receptor beta chain was retrieved from a study of blood T cell repertoires in COVID-19. Across the whole study: The United States, Italy and Spain were the sources of the acute and convalescent COVID-19 samples.

TCRdb's copy holds only in-frame clones and misses some; the assay was immunoSEQ multiplex PCR. The data hold about 300,000 clones, with approximately 88% observed a single time. Germline V gives CDR1 SGHRS, CDR2 YFSETQ. Germline trimming cut 4 bases from V and 0 bases from J; bases unmatched to any gene: 2. The CDR3 loop spans 14 amino acids. This clone was counted only a few times. The same CDR3 can be traced to other DNA sequences in this sample. The sequence was obtained from a human donor with COVID-19, enrolled during active disease. The donor label of this sample is uncertain. Sequenced input: peripheral blood. The rearrangement links TRBV5-1 to TRBJ2-3, with 7 bases aligning to TRBD1. In DNA form, the CDR3 reads TGCGCCAGCAGCCCGGGACAGAGCACAGATACGCAGTATTTT. Its translation is CASSPGQSTDTQYF.